Listed below are T cell receptor beta chains from one sample, sequenced in a study of regulatory T cells in long-lasting Graves disease. A single record per CDR3 protein comes from TCRdb applying MiXCR to the multiplex PCR reads. The repertoire has 540,000 or so distinct CDR3 sequences, 13% of them found once; the top ten carry 10%. This sample was shared with a second study, whose subject was T cells in Graves' hyperthyroidism and ophthalmopathy.

Source: peripheral blood mononuclear cells (PBMCs), taken at new diagnosis, from a patient treated with antithyroid drugs. These TCRs come from a man aged 30-40 years with Graves disease. Both conserved end residues are part of each CDR3. D genes are given only for firm matches. A clone size is listed for some rows: how often the clone was seen (once, few, many), or a class if it is expanded.

clone size	V gene	J gene	D gene	CDR3 protein	CDR3 DNA
few	TRBV3-1	TRBJ2-1	NA	CASSLKGGRDYNEQFF	TGTGCCAGCAGCCTTAAGGGGGGGCGGGACTACAATGAGCAGTTCTTC
many	TRBV28	TRBJ1-2	NA	CASSLSRAYGYTF	TGTGCCAGCAGTTTAAGCAGGGCCTATGGCTACACCTTC
NA	TRBV19	TRBJ2-1	NA	CASKLSKGPTGEQFF	TGTGCCAGTAAGCTATCGAAGGGGCCAACAGGGGAGCAGTTCTTC
NA	TRBV12-3/TRBV12-4	TRBJ2-3	NA	CASSPLTTSTDTQYF	TGTGCCAGCAGTCCCCTTACAACTAGCACAGATACGCAGTATTTT
many	TRBV6-2/TRBV6-3	TRBJ2-7	NA	CASSSGDPSYEQYF	TGTGCCAGCAGTTCGGGGGACCCCTCCTACGAGCAGTACTTC
few	TRBV30	TRBJ1-2	NA	CAWRTDSRTNYGYTF	TGTGCCTGGAGAACCGACAGTCGAACTAACTATGGCTACACCTTC
NA	TRBV7-9	TRBJ1-1	NA	CASSLGGLEMNTEAFF	TGTGCCAGCAGCTTAGGAGGGCTAGAGATGAACACTGAAGCTTTCTTT
NA	TRBV7-2	TRBJ2-7	NA	CASSPSVGVTHEQYF	TGTGCCAGCAGCCCCTCCGTGGGGGTCACACACGAGCAGTACTTC
NA	TRBV20-1	TRBJ2-7	NA	CSAMNSYEQYF	TGCAGTGCCATGAACTCCTACGAGCAGTACTTC
many	TRBV12-5	TRBJ2-3	TRBD2	CASVQSGAHTDTQYF	TGTGCTAGTGTCCAGAGCGGGGCCCACACAGATACGCAGTATTTT
many	TRBV24-1	TRBJ2-1	NA	CATSDQSGSSYNEQFF	TGTGCCACCAGTGATCAATCAGGGAGCTCCTACAATGAGCAGTTCTTC
NA	TRBV5-1	TRBJ1-1	NA	CASHLEVNTEAFF	TGCGCCAGCCACCTAGAAGTGAACACTGAAGCTTTCTTT
few	TRBV30	TRBJ1-2	NA	CAWFRNREIYGYTF	TGTGCCTGGTTTAGGAACAGGGAGATCTATGGCTACACCTTC
NA	TRBV6-1	TRBJ2-5	NA	CASKRTGKETQYF	TGTGCCAGCAAAAGGACGGGCAAAGAGACCCAGTACTTC
few	TRBV19	TRBJ2-7	NA	CASSIGRQSYEQYF	TGTGCCAGTAGTATTGGCCGACAGTCCTACGAGCAGTACTTC
many	TRBV15	TRBJ2-3	TRBD2	CATSRRKGLLADTQYF	TGTGCCACCAGCAGAAGAAAGGGACTATTGGCAGATACGCAGTATTTT
many	TRBV12-3/TRBV12-4	TRBJ2-5	TRBD1	CASTPTGVGETQYF	TGTGCCAGCACCCCGACAGGGGTGGGAGAGACCCAGTACTTC
many	TRBV6-4	TRBJ2-2	TRBD1	CASSQGEAGELFF	TGTGCCAGCAGTCAGGGGGAAGCCGGGGAGCTGTTTTTT
many	TRBV10-3	TRBJ2-2	NA	CAISAGQRTGELFF	TGTGCCATCAGCGCCGGACAGCGCACCGGGGAGCTGTTTTTT
NA	TRBV27	TRBJ2-3	NA	CASARLRGTDTQYF	TGTGCCAGCGCCCGCCTCCGTGGCACAGATACGCAGTATTTT
NA	TRBV30	TRBJ1-4	NA	CAWVPTGLEGGELFF	TGTGCCTGGGTGCCTACCGGACTGGAGGGTGGGGAACTGTTTTTT
many	TRBV28	TRBJ1-5	TRBD1	CASRGDRGDNQPQHF	TGTGCCAGCAGGGGGGACAGGGGCGACAATCAGCCCCAGCATTTT
many	TRBV29-1	TRBJ2-5	NA	CSVEGGVQETQYF	TGCAGCGTTGAAGGGGGGGTCCAAGAGACCCAGTACTTC
few	TRBV2	TRBJ1-5	TRBD1	CASSFTGAGNQPQHF	TGTGCCAGCAGTTTTACAGGGGCCGGCAATCAGCCCCAGCATTTT
few	TRBV5-1	TRBJ2-5	NA	CASSFQGLETQYF	TGCGCCAGCAGCTTCCAGGGGCTGGAGACCCAGTACTTC
many	TRBV29-1	TRBJ2-1	TRBD1	CSVVTGGYNEQFF	TGCAGCGTTGTTACAGGGGGGTACAATGAGCAGTTCTTC
few	TRBV6-1	TRBJ2-1	TRBD2	CASSGPGASGSIEQFF	TGTGCCAGCAGTGGACCCGGGGCTAGCGGGAGTATTGAGCAGTTCTTC
many	TRBV29-1	TRBJ2-1	NA	CSVAGDWNEQFF	TGCAGCGTTGCGGGGGACTGGAATGAGCAGTTCTTC
many	TRBV5-1	TRBJ2-7	TRBD2	CASSPSGTTYEQYF	TGCGCCAGCAGCCCTAGCGGGACAACCTACGAGCAGTACTTC
many	TRBV11-2	TRBJ2-1	TRBD2	CASSQRLARLHNEQFF	TGTGCCAGCAGCCAACGACTAGCGAGACTCCACAATGAGCAGTTCTTC
NA	TRBV27	TRBJ2-7	TRBD1	CASRWGDRSHF	TGTGCCAGCCGTTGGGGGGACAGGTCCCACTTC
many	TRBV30	TRBJ2-1	TRBD2	CAWASGRSYNEQFF	TGTGCCTGGGCTAGCGGGAGGTCTTACAATGAGCAGTTCTTC
many	TRBV29-1	TRBJ1-2	NA	CSAGSTFYGYTF	TGCAGCGCTGGGTCCACATTCTATGGCTACACCTTC
NA	TRBV20-1	TRBJ2-7	TRBD2	CSARVSGRGRGEQYF	TGCAGTGCTAGAGTTAGCGGGAGAGGAAGGGGCGAGCAGTACTTC
many	TRBV15	TRBJ1-2	NA	CATGQGNYGYTF	TGTGCCACCGGCCAAGGGAACTATGGCTACACCTTC
many	TRBV6-5	TRBJ1-1	TRBD1	CASSYSTGRGMNTEAFF	TGTGCCAGCAGTTACTCGACAGGGAGGGGCATGAACACTGAAGCTTTCTTT
many	TRBV4-1	TRBJ2-5	NA	CASSQEGPKAETQYF	TGCGCCAGCAGCCAAGAGGGCCCTAAGGCAGAGACCCAGTACTTC
many	TRBV12-3/TRBV12-4	TRBJ2-7	NA	CASSWTDTYEQYF	TGTGCCAGCAGTTGGACGGATACCTACGAGCAGTACTTC
many	TRBV12-3/TRBV12-4	TRBJ2-7	NA	CASVGAGSVKYEQYF	TGTGCCAGCGTGGGCGCGGGGTCAGTGAAGTACGAGCAGTACTTC
NA	TRBV28	TRBJ1-2	NA	CASSLLGGAQNYGYTF	TGTGCCAGCAGTTTATTGGGGGGGGCGCAGAACTATGGCTACACCTTC
many	TRBV25-1	TRBJ2-1	NA	CASSENNEQFF	TGTGCCAGCAGTGAGAACAATGAGCAGTTCTTC
few	TRBV25-1	TRBJ2-3	TRBD2	CASSAGRGTDTQYF	TGTGCCAGCAGTGCCGGGAGGGGAACAGATACGCAGTATTTT